The 5 T cell receptor beta chains below all came from one sample that was sequenced in a study of Tregs in tolerant kidney transplant recipients. Here immunoSEQ multiplex PCR was the method, and the copy in TCRdb shows in-frame clones only, minus some. The sample has about 52,000 clones. Sequenced here: CD4+ T cells from blood, sampled before the transplant. These TCRs come from a human donor who received a combined kidney and bone marrow transplant.

Details on this clone: The read comes to an end 3 residues before the CDR3 does, leaving the germline J gene to fill in the end. J is TRBJ2-2 and V is TRBV19, with D maybe TRBD1 (6 bases). The length of the CDR3 is 17 residues. CDR1 LNHDA and CDR2 SQIVND come from the germline V gene (reference sequence). Trimming shortened V by 4 bases and J by 6 bases, and 21 bases separated the two germline ends. The CDR3: CASSNWGQGSRPGELFF. The sequenced part of the CDR3 DNA is TGTGCCAGTAGTAATTGGGGGCAGGGGTCCCGTCCCGGGGAG.

Remarks on this clone: The observed sequence ends 3 residues before the CDR3 terminus, with the missing tail filled in from the germline J gene. The chain couples TRBV30 to TRBJ1-2; D may be TRBD1 (6 bases). This CDR3 spans 13 amino acids. In germline, CDR1 is GTSNPN, CDR2 SVGIG (reference sequence). The CDR3 here is CAWSATGRDGYTF. The sequenced CDR3 bases are TGTGCCTGGAGTGCCACAGGGAGGGACGGC.

About this clone itself: The read finishes 3 residues shy of the CDR3 end, and the germline J gene is used to complete it. The chain employs TRBV7-9 and TRBJ2-7, with TRBD1 matching over 7 bases. The V gene end was trimmed by 5 bases and the J gene end by 4 bases; junction bases not matched to a gene: 11. This CDR3 contains 15 residues. CDR1 SEHNR and CDR2 FQNEAQ come from the germline V gene (reference sequence). CDR3 region: CASSLPGQTLYEQYF. The part of the CDR3 DNA that was read is TGTGCCAGCAGCCTACCGGGACAGACACTTTACGAG.

Details on this clone: Read sequence stops 3 residues before the CDR3 end, and the germline J gene provides the missing end. The chain has TRBV7-9 and TRBJ2-3; possible D gene TRBD2, 5 bases. V was clipped by 6 bases and J by 1 base, with 11 bases between them. This CDR3 is 14 amino acids long. The germline V gene has CDR1 SEHNR and CDR2 FQNEAQ (reference sequence). CDR3 DNA, as far as it was read: TGTGCCAGCAGTTACTCCGGGGGCACAGATACG. Translation gives CASSYSGGTDT. The complete CDR3 protein is CASSYSGGTDTQYF.

Concerning this clone itself: The sequenced fragment ends 3 residues before the CDR3 boundary, so the rest is inferred from the germline J gene. This chain joins TRBV11-2 and TRBJ1-6; D unclear. V shed 10 bases and J shed 0 bases, with 10 bases lying between them. Germline values: CDR1 SGHAT, CDR2 FQNNGV. This CDR3 contains 14 residues. CDR3 bases read: TGTGCCACCTCCGGTAGCTCCTATAATTCACCC. Translating it yields CATSGSSYNSP. The full-length CDR3 reads as CATSGSSYNSPLHF.